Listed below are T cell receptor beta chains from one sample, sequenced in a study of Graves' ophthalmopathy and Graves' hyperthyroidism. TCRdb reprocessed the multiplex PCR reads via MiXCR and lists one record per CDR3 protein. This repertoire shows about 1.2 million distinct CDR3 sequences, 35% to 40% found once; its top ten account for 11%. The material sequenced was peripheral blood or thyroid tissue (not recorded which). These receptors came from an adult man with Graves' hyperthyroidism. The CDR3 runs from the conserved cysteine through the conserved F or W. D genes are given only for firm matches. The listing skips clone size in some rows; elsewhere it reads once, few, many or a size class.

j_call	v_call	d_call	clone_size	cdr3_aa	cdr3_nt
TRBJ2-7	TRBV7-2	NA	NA	CASSFELTDSYEQYF	TGTGCCAGCAGCTTTGAGTTAACAGACTCCTACGAGCAGTACTTC
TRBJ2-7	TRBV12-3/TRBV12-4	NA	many	CASSHDRSTYEQYF	TGTGCCAGCAGTCATGACAGAAGCACCTACGAGCAGTACTTC
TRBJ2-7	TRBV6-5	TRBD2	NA	CASSSIWTSGGAYEQYF	TGTGCCAGCAGTTCCATATGGACTAGCGGGGGGGCCTACGAGCAGTACTTC
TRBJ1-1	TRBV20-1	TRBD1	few	CSARGTGDLNTEAFF	TGCAGTGCTAGGGGGACAGGGGACTTGAACACTGAAGCTTTCTTT
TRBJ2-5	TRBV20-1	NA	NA	CSLQKPGEQPQYF	TGCAGTTTACAAAAACCGGGCGAACAGCCCCAGTACTTC
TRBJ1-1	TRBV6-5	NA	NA	CASSEIEGTEAFF	TGTGCCAGCAGTGAAATCGAGGGTACTGAAGCTTTCTTT
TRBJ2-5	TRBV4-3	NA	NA	CASSKGLTQYF	TGCGCCAGCAGCAAGGGACTGACCCAGTACTTC
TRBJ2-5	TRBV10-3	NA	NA	CAISPGFDQETQYF	TGTGCCATCTCGCCGGGATTCGATCAAGAGACCCAGTACTTC
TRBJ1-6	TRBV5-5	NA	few	CASSLAQSSYNSPLHF	TGTGCCAGCAGCTTGGCCCAGAGCTCCTATAATTCACCCCTCCACTTT
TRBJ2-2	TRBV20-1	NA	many	CSARDRQVGTGELFF	TGCAGTGCTAGAGATCGGCAGGTTGGCACCGGGGAGCTGTTTTTT
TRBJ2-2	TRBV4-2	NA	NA	CASSQESVASSSRELFF	TGTGCCAGCAGCCAAGAGTCTGTTGCGAGTTCATCCAGGGAGCTGTTTTTT
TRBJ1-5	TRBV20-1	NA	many	CSATQSVSNQPQHF	TGCAGTGCTACCCAGTCAGTAAGCAATCAGCCCCAGCATTTT
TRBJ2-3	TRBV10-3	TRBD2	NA	CAISEPSGGSTDTQYF	TGTGCCATCAGTGAGCCCAGCGGGGGAAGCACAGATACGCAGTATTTT
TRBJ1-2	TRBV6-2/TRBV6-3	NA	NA	CASTLAVLASYGYTF	TGTGCCAGCACTTTGGCCGTGCTGGCCAGCTATGGCTACACCTTC
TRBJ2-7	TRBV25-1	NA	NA	CASRAMPPSGYEQYF	TGTGCCAGCAGAGCCATGCCACCGTCGGGCTACGAGCAGTACTTC
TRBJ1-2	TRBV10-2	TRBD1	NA	CASSEIMSAGTGGRSYTF	TGTGCCAGCAGTGAAATTATGTCGGCCGGGACAGGGGGCAGAAGCTACACCTTC
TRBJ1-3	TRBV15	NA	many	CATSRDLAVSSGNTIYF	TGTGCCACCAGCAGAGATCTAGCGGTGAGCTCTGGAAACACCATATATTTT
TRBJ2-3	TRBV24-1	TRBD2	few	CATSDWLAGTQYF	TGTGCCACCAGTGATTGGCTAGCGGGGACGCAGTATTTT
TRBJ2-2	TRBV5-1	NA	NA	CASSLGPTTPGELFF	TGTGCCAGCAGCTTAGGACCGACCACACCCGGGGAGCTGTTTTTT
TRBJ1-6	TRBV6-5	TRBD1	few	CASSPIRQGHSPLHF	TGTGCCAGCAGCCCGATAAGACAGGGCCATTCACCCCTCCACTTT
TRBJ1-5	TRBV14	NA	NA	CASSLPGFTQPQHF	TGTGCCAGCAGCTTACCAGGGTTTACTCAGCCCCAGCATTTT
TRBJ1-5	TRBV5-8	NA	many	CASSARYSNQPQHF	TGTGCCAGCAGCGCCAGGTATAGCAATCAGCCCCAGCATTTT
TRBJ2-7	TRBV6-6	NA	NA	CASSLRNHLDYEQYF	TGTGCCAGCAGTTTGCGGAACCACCTTGACTACGAGCAGTACTTC
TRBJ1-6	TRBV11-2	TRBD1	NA	CASSAAGTGVNSPLHF	TGTGCCAGCAGCGCAGCCGGGACAGGGGTAAATTCACCCCTCCACTTT
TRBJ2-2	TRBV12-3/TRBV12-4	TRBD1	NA	CASSPLTTGMLSGELFF	TGTGCCAGCAGCCCCTTGACGACAGGGATGCTTAGCGGGGAGCTGTTTTTT
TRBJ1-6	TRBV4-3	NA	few	CASSQRSMANSPLHF	TGCGCCAGCAGCCAGAGAAGCATGGCCAATTCACCCCTCCACTTT
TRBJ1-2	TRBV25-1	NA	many	CASSEWRELYGYTF	TGTGCCAGCAGTGAATGGAGGGAGCTATATGGCTACACCTTC
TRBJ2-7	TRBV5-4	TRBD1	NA	CASSHRDRRYEQYF	TGTGCCAGCAGCCACCGGGACAGACGATACGAGCAGTACTTC
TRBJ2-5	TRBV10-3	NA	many	CAISPRPQETQYF	TGTGCCATCAGTCCAAGGCCTCAAGAGACCCAGTACTTC
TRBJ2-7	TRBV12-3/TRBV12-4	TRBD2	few	CASRPSGRAIEQYF	TGTGCCAGCAGACCGAGCGGGAGGGCCATTGAGCAGTACTTC
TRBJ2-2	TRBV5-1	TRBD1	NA	CASSLADRDTGELFF	TGCGCCAGCAGCTTGGCGGACAGGGACACCGGGGAGCTGTTTTTT
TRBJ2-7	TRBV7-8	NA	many	CASSLGRVAYEQYF	TGTGCCAGCAGCTTAGGCAGGGTTGCCTACGAGCAGTACTTC
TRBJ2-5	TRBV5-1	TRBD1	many	CASSPGTGMVETQYF	TGCGCCAGCAGCCCCGGGACAGGAATGGTAGAGACCCAGTACTTC
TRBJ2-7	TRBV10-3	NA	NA	CAISEGEVSYEQYF	TGTGCCATCAGTGAGGGGGAGGTCTCCTACGAGCAGTACTTC
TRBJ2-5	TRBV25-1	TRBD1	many	CASTPGQGSFSQYF	TGTGCCAGCACTCCGGGACAGGGGTCATTTTCCCAGTACTTC
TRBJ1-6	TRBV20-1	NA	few	CSATRVNNSPLHF	TGCAGTGCTACCCGAGTCAATAATTCACCCCTCCACTTT
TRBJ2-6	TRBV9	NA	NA	CASSVDASSGANVLTF	TGTGCCAGCAGCGTAGACGCGAGCTCTGGGGCCAACGTCCTGACTTTC
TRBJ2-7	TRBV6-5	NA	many	CASSYFPQLEQYF	TGTGCCAGCAGTTACTTTCCCCAACTAGAGCAGTACTTC
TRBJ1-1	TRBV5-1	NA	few	CASSGDTYMNTEAFF	TGCGCCAGCAGCGGGGACACCTACATGAACACTGAAGCTTTCTTT
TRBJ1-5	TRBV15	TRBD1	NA	CATSRPDRGGIQPQHF	TGTGCCACCAGCAGACCCGACAGGGGGGGGATTCAGCCCCAGCATTTT
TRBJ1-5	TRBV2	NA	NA	CASSASVYNQPQHF	TGTGCCAGCAGTGCCTCAGTGTACAATCAGCCCCAGCATTTT
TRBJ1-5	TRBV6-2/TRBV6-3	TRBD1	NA	CASSQISAGTGRNQPQHF	TGTGCCAGCAGCCAAATATCTGCCGGGACAGGGAGGAATCAGCCCCAGCATTTT